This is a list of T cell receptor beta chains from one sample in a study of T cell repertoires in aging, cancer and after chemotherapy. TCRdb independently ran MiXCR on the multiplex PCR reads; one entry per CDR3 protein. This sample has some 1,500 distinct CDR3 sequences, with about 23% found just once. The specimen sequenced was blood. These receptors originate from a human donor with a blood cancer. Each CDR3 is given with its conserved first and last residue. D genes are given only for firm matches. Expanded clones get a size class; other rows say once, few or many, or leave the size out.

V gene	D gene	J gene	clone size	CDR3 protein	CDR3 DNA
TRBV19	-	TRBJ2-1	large	CASSITTDEQFF	TGTGCCAGTAGTATCACCACTGATGAGCAGTTCTTC
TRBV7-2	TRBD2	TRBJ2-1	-	CASSSAGTSHNEQFF	TGTGCCAGCAGCTCCGCCGGGACTAGTCACAATGAGCAGTTCTTC
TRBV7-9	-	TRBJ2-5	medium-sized	CASSVIGQHQTQYF	TGTGCCAGCAGCGTAATTGGACAGCACCAGACCCAGTACTTC
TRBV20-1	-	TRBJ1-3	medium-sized	CSARGGGTGNTIYF	TGCAGTGCTAGAGGAGGGGGAACTGGAAACACCATATATTTT
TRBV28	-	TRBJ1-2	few	CASSSGQTNYGYTF	TGTGCCAGCAGTTCTGGACAGACAAACTATGGCTACACCTTC
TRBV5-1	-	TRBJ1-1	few	CASSANPTVVQNTEAFF	TGCGCCAGCAGCGCAAACCCGACAGTAGTACAGAACACTGAAGCTTTCTTT
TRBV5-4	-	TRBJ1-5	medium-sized	CASSFGSDQPQHF	TGTGCCAGCAGCTTTGGTTCCGATCAGCCCCAGCATTTT
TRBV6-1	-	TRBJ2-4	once	CASSNRRGNIQYF	TGTGCCAGCAGCAATCGGCGGGGAAACATTCAGTACTTC
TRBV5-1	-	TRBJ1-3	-	CASRLEGRGPGNTIYF	TGCGCCAGCAGATTGGAGGGCAGGGGACCTGGAAACACCATATATTTT
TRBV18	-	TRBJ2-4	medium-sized	CASSPTLASLAKNIQYF	TGTGCCAGCTCACCAACTCTAGCGAGTCTAGCCAAAAACATTCAGTACTTC
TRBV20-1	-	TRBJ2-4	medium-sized	CSAPRRALPKNIQYF	TGCAGTGCCCCGAGGAGGGCCTTACCCAAAAACATTCAGTACTTC
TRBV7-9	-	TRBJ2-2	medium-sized	CASSSGGPPMKTGELFF	TGTGCCAGCAGCTCAGGGGGGCCCCCAATGAAGACCGGGGAGCTGTTTTTT
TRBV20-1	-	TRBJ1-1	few	CSARDSGKNTEAFF	TGCAGTGCTAGAGATTCGGGGAAGAACACTGAAGCTTTCTTT
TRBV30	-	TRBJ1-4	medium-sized	CAGDLTATNEKLFF	TGTGCCGGGGACCTGACCGCAACTAATGAAAAACTGTTTTTT